The 4 T cell receptor beta chains given below trace back to one sample, sequenced in a study of T cell repertoires in cytomegalovirus infection. MiXCR, applied by TCRdb to the reads, yields one record per CDR3 protein. The sample has 640,000 or so distinct CDR3 sequences, around a third seen once; the top ten hold roughly 20%. Antigens of these TCRs are unknown. The sample was cultured PBMCs, taken from culture after CMV antigen stimulation. The receptor set was obtained from a human donor in good health (CMV status not recorded). Some clones in this sample may be carry-over from other donors' samples.

V gene TRBV5-1 combines with J gene TRBJ2-2; tentative D call: TRBD1 (5 bases). The CDR3 is 13 amino acids. Between the trimmed V and J ends, which lost 6 bases and 5 bases, there was a span of 11 bases. Germline V gene lookup returns CDR1 SGHRS and CDR2 YFSETQ. This CDR3 is CASIPGLTGELFF. The CDR3, as DNA: TGCGCCAGCATTCCAGGGCTGACCGGGGAGCTGTTTTTT.

This clonotype was observed many times. The chain recombines TRBV7-9 with TRBJ1-1; TRBD1 is a possible D gene (6 bases). Trimming stripped 2 bases from V and 4 bases from J, with 20 bases between. Germline V gives CDR1 SEHNR, CDR2 FQNEAQ (reference sequence). The length of the CDR3 is 17 residues. CDR3 sequence reads: CASSLPRGGSPPTEAFF. The CDR3 DNA sequence: TGTGCCAGCAGCTTACCACGAGGGGGTAGCCCCCCCACTGAAGCTTTCTTT.

The chain carries TRBV9 and TRBJ2-1; 12 bases agree with TRBD2. V was clipped by 1 base and J by 4 bases; unmatched bases: 3. The CDR3 loop spans 16 amino acids. In germline, CDR1 is SGDLS, CDR2 YYNGEE. The CDR3: CASSVRLAGDYNEQFF. The CDR3 nucleotides are TGTGCCAGCAGCGTACGACTAGCGGGGGATTACAATGAGCAGTTCTTC. The variable domain in full, completed from reference TRBV9 and TRBJ2-1, reads DSGVTQTPKHLITATGQRVTLRCSPRSGDLSVYWYQQSLDQGLQFLIQYYNGEERAKGNILERFSAQQFPDLHSELNLSSLELGDSALYFCASSVRLAGDYNEQFFGPGTRLTVL.

This clonotype was detected a few times. At one end, the junction sequence differs from germline, possibly due to a read error. This rearrangement joins TRBV4-1 to TRBJ1-1; no clear D gene. This CDR3 contains 12 residues. Germline V gene lookup returns CDR1 MGHRA and CDR2 YSYEKL. DNA of the CDR3: TGTGCCAGCTCGCAGACGAACACTGAAGCTTTCTTT. It encodes CASSQTNTEAFF.